The table lists the clone carrying this T cell receptor (beta chain) with a few counts. Germline V gives CDR1 SNHLY, CDR2 FYNNEI. V lost 9 bases to trimming and J lost 7 bases, with 12 bases between them. The CDR3 totals 11 residues. This sample was taken from a study of memory CD4+ T cells and cytomegalovirus serostatus. Study context: This sample comes from healthy Belgian adults, 9 CMV seropositive, 20 to 25 seronegative.

Sequenced by immunoSEQ multiplex PCR; TCRdb stores in-frame clones only, minus some. The table has 50,000 to 65,000 clones, roughly 80% seen once; the top ten hold nearly 0.9%. The sort gate was single viable CD3+CD4+CD8-CD45RO+ cells for memory CD4+ T cells. Serum IgG to CMV pp150, pp28, p38 and p52 defined serostatus. Sequencing was carried out using memory CD4+ T cells from blood. The TCR was taken from an adult in good health and CMV-seronegative. This chain links TRBV2 with TRBJ1-2, with a tentative D call TRBD1 (6 bases). The CDR3 loop reads CASRQAGGYTF. The CDR3 DNA reads as TGTGCCAGTCGACAGGCCGGTGGCTACACCTTC.